This T cell receptor (beta chain) stems from a study of Ad26.COV2.S vaccination and SARS-CoV-2 variants. Study details: Within the COV1001 Ad26.COV2.S trial arm, the donor was enrolled. Study-level results: It was vaccine recipients, not placebo recipients, who had the higher spike-specific TCR breadth.

Comment on this clone: What it binds is not known. Because the CDR3 is missing its conserved closing phenylalanine or tryptophan, this is likely a read error. It is unclear where the CDR3 begins or ends on the DNA, so no DNA is shown, and the CDR3 is as TCRdb lists it.

Regarding treatment: approximately 18 received Ad26.COV2.S at low or high dose, single or two shots; about 5 received placebo; per-sample allocation not given. Following the first vaccine or placebo injection, samples were taken on day 63. In germline, CDR1 is LGHDT, CDR2 YNNKEL (reference sequence). Termini included, the CDR3 measures 11 amino acids. Using immunoSEQ multiplex PCR, the repertoire was profiled, and TCRdb retains in-frame clones only, with some absent. The sample includes roughly 300,000 clones, 75% to 90% seen only once; the top ten take approximately 5%. J is TRBJ1-2 and V is TRBV3-1 (or the pseudogene TRBV3-2). The clonotype was recovered from a person between 18 and 60 years old who received the Ad26.COV2.S COVID-19 vaccine or a placebo. The sequencing used peripheral blood, collected in a trial of Ad26.COV2.S vaccine versus placebo. The CDR3 spells CASSQDWQAAG.